The next 21 T cell receptor beta chains were all read from a single sample in a study of tumor-infiltrating lymphocytes in localized non-small cell lung cancer. Libraries were prepared by immunoSEQ multiplex PCR; TCRdb keeps only in-frame clonotypes and omits some of them. The sample has around 25,000 clones; around 75% are singletons. Sequenced material: lung tumor tissue. These receptors all stem from a human donor with non-small cell lung cancer.

The chain has TRBV18 and TRBJ1-1; D possibly corresponds to TRBD1 (6 bases). Germline CDR1 and CDR2: KGHSH and LQKENI. The CDR3 loop spans 18 amino acids. Trimming removed 3 bases from V and 0 bases from J, with 20 bases in between. CDR3 protein: CASSPGDTAALMNTEAFF. The CDR3, as DNA: TGTGCCAGCTCACCTGGGGACACCGCTGCCCTCATGAACACTGAAGCTTTCTTT.

V and J are TRBV4-3 and TRBJ1-1; 9 bases match TRBD1. The germline V gene encodes CDR1 LGHNA and CDR2 YSLEER. Trimming removed 2 bases from V and 5 bases from J; junction bases left unmatched: 6. The CDR3 is made up of 15 amino acids. CDR3 sequence reads: CASSQRGTGQTEAFF. Written as DNA, the CDR3 is TGCGCCAGCAGCCAACGGGGGACAGGGCAAACTGAAGCTTTCTTT.

V and J are TRBV7-2 and TRBJ2-7, with TRBD2 matching over 9 bases. The CDR3 is 15 amino acids. V trimming: 2 bases; J trimming: 7 bases; junction bases outside the gene matches: 9. Germline V CDR1 and CDR2: SGHTA, FQGNSA. CDR3 residues: CASSLQAAGGREQYF. The DNA for the CDR3 is TGTGCCAGCAGCTTACAGGCAGCGGGGGGTAGAGAGCAGTACTTC. Supplemented by reference TRBV7-2 and TRBJ2-7, the full variable domain reads GAGVSQSPSNKVTEKGKDVELRCDPISGHTALYWYRQSLGQGLEFLIYFQGNSAPDKSGLPSDRFSAERTGGSVSTLTIQRTQQEDSAVYLCASSLQAAGGREQYFGPGTRLTVT.

The DNA for the CDR3 is TGTGCCAGCAGCGGACAATGGACAGGGGTAGGGGATTCACCCCTCCACTTT. This codes for CASSGQWTGVGDSPLHF. The V call is TRBV9, the J call TRBJ1-6; 9 positions match TRBD1. J lost 8 bases, V lost 3 bases, and 12 bases had no gene match. The CDR3 runs to 17 residues. The germline V gene encodes CDR1 SGDLS and CDR2 YYNGEE.

The chain recombines TRBV19 with TRBJ1-1, with D possibly TRBD1 on 5 matching bases. CDR1 is LNHDA, CDR2 SQIVND, per germline (reference sequence). CDR3 length: 14 residues. V gave up 5 bases and J gave up 1 base, with 11 bases separating them. In DNA form, the CDR3 reads TGTGCCAGTAGTTACCTCGGGGGGAACACTGAAGCTTTCTTT. Translated: CASSYLGGNTEAFF.

This clone came up a few times. CDR3 in amino acids: CASSSYTGGTEAFF. The DNA for the CDR3 is TGTGCCAGCAGCTCGTATACAGGGGGCACTGAAGCTTTCTTT. This chain uses TRBV5-8 with TRBJ1-1, with TRBD1 matching over 8 bases. V trimming: 3 bases; J trimming: 4 bases; junction bases outside the gene matches: 5. Germline V gene data show CDR1 as SGHTS and CDR2 as YDEGEE. This CDR3 contains 14 residues.

The chain is built from TRBV29-1 and TRBJ2-4; 12 positions agree with TRBD2. CDR3 length: 16 amino acids. The V segment lost 0 bases and the J segment 8 bases; nucleotides outside the gene matches: 8. Germline assignment: CDR1 SQVTM and CDR2 ANQGSEA. CDR3 nucleotide sequence: TGCAGCGTTGAAGATCGAACTAGCGGGGGGCTAGACATTCAGTACTTC. Its protein product is CSVEDRTSGGLDIQYF.

The chain couples TRBV2 to TRBJ2-3; the match to TRBD1 covers 9 bases. CDR1 and CDR2 (germline): SNHLY, FYNNEI. V lost 6 bases, J lost 2 bases, and 3 bases stayed unmatched. The CDR3 consists of 14 residues. The CDR3 DNA is TGTGCCAGCAGCCGGGACAGGGTCACAGATACGCAGTATTTT. This translates into CASSRDRVTDTQYF.

With respect to this clone: A junction end diverges from the germline sequence, so it may reflect a read error. The rearrangement links TRBV5-4 to TRBJ1-2, with D possibly being TRBD1 (6 bases). The CDR3 length is 13 residues. CDR1 and CDR2 from the germline V gene are SGHNT and YYREEE (reference sequence). CDR3 DNA: TGTGCCAGCAGCCGGGACAAAAACTACGGCTACACCTTC. Its translation is CASSRDKNYGYTF.

The CDR3 DNA is TGTGCCAGCAGCCCTAGCGGGGTCTCCTACAATGAGCAGTTCTTC. Its translation is CASSPSGVSYNEQFF. This chain joins TRBV5-4 and TRBJ2-1; 9 bases match TRBD2. From germline, CDR1 is SGHNT and CDR2 YYREEE (reference sequence). The CDR3 sequence is 15 residues long. The V and J ends lost 4 bases and 0 bases, in that order; junction bases with no gene match: 2.

The chain joins TRBV7-9 to TRBJ1-3; no firm D call. Germline V gene data show CDR1 as SEHNR and CDR2 as FQNEAQ (reference sequence). V was shortened by 1 base and J by 2 bases, with 15 bases between the two germline ends. The CDR3 is 17 residues long. CDR3 region: CASSLGPGQRAGNTIYF. CDR3 nucleotide sequence: TGTGCCAGCAGCTTAGGGCCCGGGCAAAGAGCTGGAAACACCATATATTTT. The full variable domain, with the rest looked up from reference TRBV7-9 and TRBJ1-3, is DTGVSQNPRHKITKRGQNVTFRCDPISEHNRLYWYRQTLGQGPEFLTYFQNEAQLEKSRLLSDRFSAERPKGSFSTLEIQRTEQGDSAMYLCASSLGPGQRAGNTIYFGEGSWLTVV.

This sequence joins TRBV7-9 and TRBJ1-4, with TRBD1 matching over 8 bases. The CDR3 consists of 16 residues. V lost 5 bases and J lost 7; bases outside the gene matches: 12. Germline CDR1 is SEHNR and CDR2 is FQNEAQ (reference sequence). Here the CDR3 reads CASSPGQVTIFEKLFF. CDR3 in DNA: TGTGCCAGCAGCCCGGGACAGGTTACGATATTTGAAAAACTGTTTTTT.

V is TRBV30 and J is TRBJ2-3, with D tentatively TRBD2 (5 bases). V was cut by 3 bases and J by 1 base, with 11 bases left in between. Per the germline V gene, CDR1 is GTSNPN and CDR2 is SVGIG (reference sequence). The CDR3 has 14 residues. CDR3: CAWRRLGGTDTQYF. The CDR3 DNA reads TGTGCCTGGAGAAGGCTGGGAGGCACAGATACGCAGTATTTT.

J is TRBJ2-7 and V is TRBV5-5; possible D gene TRBD2, 5 bases. With 4 bases removed from V and 4 bases from J, the gap between germline ends came to 15 bases. Germline-derived CDR1 and CDR2 are SGHKS and YYEKEE (reference sequence). The CDR3 consists of 14 residues. The CDR3 region is CASSQAGDNYEQYF. The CDR3 DNA reads TGTGCCAGCAGCCAAGCCGGGGATAATTACGAGCAGTACTTC.

The sample holds a few counts of this clone. This chain joins TRBV7-2 and TRBJ2-1, with TRBD1 matching 7 bases. This CDR3 comprises 15 residues. Germline V gives CDR1 SGHTA, CDR2 FQGNSA. With V trimmed by 1 base and J by 9 bases, 9 bases remained unmatched. The CDR3 here is CASSLEGATFGEQFF. The CDR3 coding sequence is TGTGCCAGCAGCTTAGAGGGGGCGACCTTCGGTGAGCAGTTCTTC.

V is TRBV4-3 and J is TRBJ2-7; maybe TRBD2 (5 bases). The length of the CDR3 is 13 residues. Trimming shortened V by 4 bases and J by 3 bases, and 10 bases separated the two germline ends. In germline, CDR1 is LGHNA, CDR2 YSLEER. The CDR3 sequence is CASSPIRGYEQYF. For the CDR3, the DNA is TGCGCCAGCAGCCCAATACGGGGCTACGAGCAGTACTTC.

The J gene is TRBJ1-6, the V gene TRBV5-1, with D perhaps TRBD1 (5 bases). Deletions cut 3 bases from V and 0 bases from J, with 13 bases between. The CDR3 runs 17 residues. Germline loops: CDR1 SGHRS, CDR2 YFSETQ. CDR3 sequence (DNA): TGCGCCAGCAGCTGGGACGTGGCTAGCTCCTATAATTCACCCCTCCACTTT. Amino acid sequence: CASSWDVASSYNSPLHF.

The chain combines TRBV23-1 with TRBJ1-1, with unresolved D. TRBV23-1 counts as an open reading frame of uncertain function. The CDR3 extends over 13 amino acids. Trimming cost V 2 bases and J 4 bases, with 8 bases left between them. The DNA for the CDR3 is TGCGCCAGCAGTCAAGAGGGAGGCACTGAAGCTTTCTTT. It translates to CASSQEGGTEAFF.

The rearrangement joins TRBV7-7 to TRBJ2-5; 11 nucleotides align to TRBD2. Germline V gene lookup returns CDR1 SSHAT and CDR2 FNYEAQ (reference sequence). V gave up 1 base and J gave up 5 bases; unmatched junction bases: 9. CDR3 size: 17 residues. The CDR3 spells CASSLGLAGFRGETQYF. DNA for the CDR3: TGTGCCAGCAGCTTAGGACTAGCGGGGTTTCGAGGGGAGACCCAGTACTTC. The variable domain in full, with the rest retrieved from reference TRBV7-7 and TRBJ2-5, is GAGVSQSPRYKVTKRGQDVTLRCDPISSHATLYWYQQALGQGPEFLTYFNYEAQPDKSGLPSDRFSAERPEGSISTLTIQRTEQRDSAMYRCASSLGLAGFRGETQYFGPGTRLLVL.

The V call is TRBV19, the J call TRBJ2-1; 7 bases align to TRBD1. Trimming took 10 bases from V and 7 from J; bases not matched to a gene: 10. Germline V gene sequence: CDR1 LNHDA, CDR2 SQIVND (reference sequence). The CDR3 runs 13 residues. The CDR3 nucleotides are TGTGCCACGAGATGGACAGGATTAAATGAGCAGTTCTTC. It codes for CATRWTGLNEQFF.

This clone was observed a single time. This chain links TRBV4-3 with TRBJ2-7; 7 positions agree with TRBD1. CDR3 length: 16 amino acids. V shed 3 bases and J 4 bases; nucleotides not matched to a gene: 12. Germline CDR1 is LGHNA and CDR2 is YSLEER. DNA for the CDR3: TGCGCCAGCAGCCAGGCACTAACAGGGGTCCCGTACGAGCAGTACTTC. Protein sequence: CASSQALTGVPYEQYF.